This T cell receptor beta chain was profiled in a study of CD8 T cells in Susac syndrome. Roughly 0.45 to 1 ug RNA was reverse transcribed with random hexamers. TCRdb passed the immunoSEQ multiplex PCR reads through MiXCR, listing each CDR3 protein once. This repertoire shows 180,000 or so distinct CDR3 sequences, 90% to 95% found once; its top ten account for around 0.085%. Sequencing was done on a sample of CD4+ T cells from PBMCs. The source is a human donor with multiple sclerosis.

CDR3 nucleotide sequence: TGTGCCAGCGCTTCGGGGCTGGGCGGGGCTTACGAGCAGTACTTC. Its translation is CASASGLGGAYEQYF. The chain couples TRBV12-3 or TRBV12-4 to TRBJ2-7; TRBD2 might be the D (6 bases). V was trimmed by 8 bases and J by 4 bases, leaving 21 bases between them. The CDR3 is 15 residues long.